This T cell receptor beta chain was sequenced during a study of monozygotic twins with inflammatory bowel disease. Germline CDR1 and CDR2: LNHDA and SQIVND (reference sequence). The CDR3 spans 11 residues. Eight separate reactions per sample served to make cDNA. The template-switching step introduced UMIs that carried a 6-nucleotide sample barcode. Reprocessing the 5' RACE reads, TCRdb reports a single entry for every CDR3 protein and omits DNA. The listing records some 190,000 distinct CDR3 sequences. Study conclusions and caveats: Immunosuppressive treatments were not uniform, and this may have added variability to patient repertoires.

Points on this clonotype: Antigen specificity is unknown.

Total RNA isolation used whole blood (no T cell sorting was performed). This sequence originates from a human donor with ulcerative colitis or Crohn's disease, or a healthy co-twin of an affected twin (not recorded which). The sample comprised blood. The gene calls are TRBV19 and TRBJ2-3. CDR3 amino acids: CASSIADTQYF.